This TCR beta chain is from a study of cytomegalovirus exposure and HLA in healthy donors. Study-level information: Some 180 million T cells yielded around 120 million unique TCR beta sequences in earlier analysis. General study points: Listed as cytomegalovirus-associated were approximately 160 TCR beta chains.

Trimming took 6 bases from V and 5 from J; bases not matched to a gene: 6. The CDR3 is made up of 13 amino acids. Germline V gene data show CDR1 as LNHDA and CDR2 as SQIVND (reference sequence). This clone appeared once. The antigen is unknown. 13 Jbeta primers and 60 Vbeta primers were used for the PCR. Clones were sequenced by immunoSEQ multiplex PCR, and TCRdb holds only the in-frame ones, with some missing. The sample has some 140,000 clones, roughly 80% seen once; the top ten hold approximately 2%. This clonotype was obtained from a man aged 25-45 years in good health and CMV-seronegative. The specimen sequenced was PBMCs. The chain carries TRBV19 and TRBJ2-7, with TRBD1 matching over 8 bases. CDR3 DNA: TGTGCCAGTAGACGACAGGGGTCGGACGAGCAGTACTTC. Amino acid sequence: CASRRQGSDEQYF.